The next 31 T cell receptor beta chains were all read from a single sample in a study of identical twins. TCRdb redid the calling of the 5' RACE reads with MiXCR, one entry per CDR3 protein. In the table there are about 1.7 million distinct CDR3 sequences, about 32% of which are singletons. The sequencing sample was made of cord blood. These receptor sequences come from a newborn girl in good health.

Of note for this clonotype: The junction departs from germline at one end; a sequencing error may be responsible. The chain joins TRBV4-1 to TRBJ2-3, with D possibly matching TRBD1 (5 bases). The CDR3 covers 13 residues. CDR1 MGHRA and CDR2 YSYEKL come from the germline V gene. The CDR3 DNA follows: TGCGCCGGCAGCCAAGAAGGGGTAGATACGCAGTATTTT. It encodes CAGSQEGVDTQYF.

V and J are TRBV5-6 and TRBJ1-2, with D possibly TRBD1 on 5 matching bases. In germline, CDR1 is SGHDT, CDR2 YYEEEE. This CDR3 comprises 12 residues. Trimming cost V 2 bases and J 8 bases, with 10 bases left between them. The CDR3 coding sequence is TGTGCCAGCAGCTTACCGCGGACAGGCTACACCTTC. Protein: CASSLPRTGYTF.

The chain combines TRBV30 with TRBJ1-2, with TRBD1 matching over 8 bases. CDR1 and CDR2 (germline): GTSNPN, SVGIG (reference sequence). The CDR3 is 13 residues long. V lost 5 bases and J lost 4; bases outside the gene matches: 6. The CDR3 sequence is CAWRTGWAYGYTF. CDR3 in DNA: TGTGCCTGGCGGACAGGGTGGGCCTATGGCTACACCTTC.

J is TRBJ2-7 and V is TRBV21-1; the D call of TRBD1 is as the table states it, not checked on the DNA. TRBV21-1 is classified as a pseudogene. This CDR3 is built from 16 residues. The DNA for the CDR3 is TGTGCCAGCGCCTCACCCATCGGGACAGTCGTTTACGAGCAGTACTTC. It specifies CASASPIGTVVYEQYF.

This clonotype was observed a few times. The chain joins TRBV2 to TRBJ1-2; tentatively, D is TRBD1 (5 bases). Germline V gene lookup returns CDR1 SNHLY and CDR2 FYNNEI. Trimming left V 6 bases short and J 6 bases short, with 14 bases between. The CDR3 spans 13 residues. The CDR3 DNA is TGTGCCAGCAGCGAGGGGATTATGGATGGCTACACCTTC. It specifies CASSEGIMDGYTF.

This clonotype has only a few counts. The chain couples TRBV27 to TRBJ1-2; 7 bases fit TRBD1. Trimming cost V 1 base and J 7 bases; bases outside gene matches: 12. CDR1 is MNHEY and CDR2 is SMNVEV in the germline V gene (reference sequence). The CDR3 is made up of 16 amino acids. CDR3 sequence reads: CASSLWSHIGDSGYTF. CDR3 sequence (DNA): TGTGCCAGCAGTTTATGGTCCCATATAGGGGACAGTGGCTACACCTTC.

The chain links TRBV20-1 to TRBJ2-3; tentatively, D is TRBD1 or TRBD2 (5 bases each). The V gene lost 7 bases and the J gene lost 2 bases, with 16 bases spanning the gap. Germline lookup yields CDR1 DFQATT and CDR2 SNEGSKA (reference sequence). CDR3 length: 14 amino acids. CDR3 DNA: TGCAGTGGTGAAGCGCCGGGGCACACAGATACGCAGTATTTT. Translated: CSGEAPGHTDTQYF.

V is TRBV3-1 and J is TRBJ1-1; D may be TRBD1 (5 bases). The length of the CDR3 is 17 residues. The germline CDR1 and CDR2 sequences are LGHDT and YNNKEL (reference sequence). V lost 1 base to trimming and J lost 3 bases, with 18 bases between them. The CDR3 spells CASSQGALGRADTEAFF. The CDR3 DNA follows: TGTGCCAGCAGCCAAGGTGCTCTGGGGCGGGCGGACACTGAAGCTTTCTTT.

Only a few counts were recorded for this clonotype. The V gene is TRBV7-9, the J gene TRBJ1-4; 7 bases align to TRBD1. The germline V gene encodes CDR1 SEHNR and CDR2 FQNEAQ (reference sequence). The CDR3 spans 16 residues. The V and J ends lost 5 bases and 0 bases, in that order; junction bases with no gene match: 6. The CDR3 DNA is TGTGCCAGCAGCGAAAGACAGGGCCCAACTAATGAAAAACTGTTTTTT. Translating it yields CASSERQGPTNEKLFF.

This rearrangement joins TRBV19 to TRBJ2-7; possibly TRBD2 for D (5 bases). V was clipped by 10 bases and J by 5 bases, with 12 bases between them. The CDR3 is 11 residues long. In germline, CDR1 is LNHDA, CDR2 SQIVND (reference sequence). The CDR3 coding sequence is TGTGCCACCCACATGGGAGACGAGCAGTACTTC. The encoded protein is CATHMGDEQYF.

In its sample, this clonotype was seen a few times. This rearrangement joins TRBV2 to TRBJ1-5, with a tentative D call TRBD1 (6 bases). Germline loops: CDR1 SNHLY, CDR2 FYNNEI. CDR3 length: 14 residues. Trimming cost V 6 bases and J 3 bases, with 12 bases left between them. CDR3 in amino acids: CASRPGQINQPQHF. CDR3 in DNA: TGTGCCAGCAGGCCGGGACAAATCAATCAGCCCCAGCATTTT.

This CDR3 reads CASSLPGDGNEQFF. For the CDR3, the DNA is TGTGCCAGCAGTTTACCCGGGGACGGCAATGAGCAGTTCTTC. The chain employs TRBV27 and TRBJ2-1; D tentatively reads TRBD1 or TRBD2 (5 bases each). Germline V lookup: CDR1 MNHEY, CDR2 SMNVEV (reference sequence). Trimming removed 2 bases from V and 6 bases from J, with 11 bases in between. The CDR3 runs to 14 residues.

V and J are TRBV12-3 or TRBV12-4 and TRBJ2-3; D is uncertain. V was trimmed by 0 bases and J by 11 bases, leaving 18 bases between them. The CDR3 is made up of 15 amino acids. Written as DNA, the CDR3 is TGTGCCAGCAGTTTAGCCGGTTTCCGAGCAGATGTGCAGTATTTT. This codes for CASSLAGFRADVQYF.

The J gene is TRBJ2-2, the V gene TRBV9; no clear D. The germline V and J ends were trimmed by 3 bases and 2 bases, with 14 bases remaining between them. This CDR3 contains 16 residues. Germline values: CDR1 SGDLS, CDR2 YYNGEE. DNA of the CDR3: TGTGCCAGCAGCGGGGATTACACCTTTAACACCGGGGAGCTGTTTTTT. Its translation: CASSGDYTFNTGELFF.

The chain joins TRBV5-1 to TRBJ2-7; TRBD2 matches 10 bases. The CDR3 extends over 16 amino acids. The V gene's germline CDR1 is SGHRS and CDR2 YFSETQ. The trim removed 2 bases at V and 4 bases at J, leaving 9 bases unmatched. CDR3 region: CASSLIPGLANYEQYF. The CDR3 DNA sequence: TGCGCCAGCAGCTTAATACCGGGACTAGCGAATTACGAGCAGTACTTC.

In this sample, this clonotype turned up a few times. The CDR3 is CASSFRQLNTEAFF. As DNA, the CDR3 is TGTGCCAGCAGTTTTCGACAGCTGAACACTGAAGCTTTCTTT. The V and J genes are TRBV12-3 or TRBV12-4 and TRBJ1-1, with D tentatively TRBD1 (5 bases). V lost 3 bases to trimming and J lost 0 bases, with 8 bases between them. CDR3 length: 14 residues.

This clonotype was observed many times. The chain links TRBV5-1 to TRBJ1-2; D remains unclear. This CDR3 contains 13 residues. Germline assignment: CDR1 SGHRS and CDR2 YFSETQ. V shed 1 base and J shed 2 bases, with 6 bases lying between them. The CDR3 nucleotides read TGCGCCAGCAGCTTGATACAGAACTATGGCTACACCTTC. Protein: CASSLIQNYGYTF.

The gene calls are TRBV5-6 and TRBJ2-7; maybe TRBD2 (5 bases). The CDR3 has 14 amino acids. The germline CDR1 and CDR2 sequences are SGHDT and YYEEEE. The V end was cut by 3 bases, the J end by 6 bases, with 16 bases between. The DNA for the CDR3 is TGTGCCAGCAGCTCCGTTTCTTCGAGGGTCGAGCAGTACTTC. It specifies CASSSVSSRVEQYF.

This clonotype was detected only a few times. The rearrangement joins TRBV21-1 to TRBJ1-2. TRBV21-1 is a pseudogene. This CDR3 is built from 16 residues. Written as DNA, the CDR3 is TGTGCCAGCAGCAAAATCGAGGGTACGTGGACGTATGGCTACACCTTC. Amino acid sequence: CASSKIEGTWTYGYTF.

The rearrangement uses TRBV3-1 and TRBJ2-5, with D possibly matching TRBD2 (6 bases). There are 16 residues in the CDR3. Between the trimmed V and J ends, which lost 0 bases and 11 bases, there was a span of 22 bases. The germline CDR1 and CDR2 sequences are LGHDT and YNNKEL (reference sequence). In DNA, the CDR3 is TGTGCCAGCAGCCAAGAGATTTCGCGGGAAGACAATGAGCAGTACTTC. Translating it yields CASSQEISREDNEQYF.

This chain links TRBV5-1 with TRBJ1-2, with TRBD1 matching over 8 bases. Per the germline V gene, CDR1 is SGHRS and CDR2 is YFSETQ. Unmatched junction bases numbered 10, after V lost 1 base and J lost 5 bases. The CDR3 has 16 amino acids. The CDR3 sequence: CASSLLLTGEGYGYTF. In DNA form, the CDR3 reads TGCGCCAGCAGCTTGTTGTTGACAGGGGAAGGATATGGCTACACCTTC. Full variable domain (rest looked up from reference TRBV5-1 and TRBJ1-2): KAGVTQTPRYLIKTRGQQVTLSCSPISGHRSVSWYQQTPGQGLQFLFEYFSETQRNKGNFPGRFSGRQFSNSRSEMNVSTLELGDSALYLCASSLLLTGEGYGYTFGSGTRLTVV.

There are a few counts of this clonotype. As DNA, the CDR3 is TGTGCCAGCTCACCAACACTTGAAGAGACCCAGTACTTC. Amino acids: CASSPTLEETQYF. The chain joins TRBV18 to TRBJ2-5; D is ambiguous. The CDR3 is 13 residues long. Germline CDR1 and CDR2: KGHSH and LQKENI. V gave up 2 bases and J gave up 3 bases, with 7 bases separating them.

The J gene is TRBJ2-2, the V gene TRBV6-2 or TRBV6-3; 9 positions match TRBD2. V lost 6 bases and J lost 2; bases outside the gene matches: 4. The CDR3 sequence is 15 residues long. Germline CDR1 reads MNHEY; CDR2 reads SVGEGT. CDR3 nucleotide sequence: TGTGCCAGCAGGACTAGCGGAGTTAACACCGGGGAGCTGTTTTTT. Translated: CASRTSGVNTGELFF.

The chain recombines TRBV4-2 with TRBJ2-1; maybe TRBD2 (6 bases). Germline V gene data show CDR1 as LGHNA and CDR2 as YNFKEQ. This CDR3 spans 15 amino acids. Between the trimmed V and J ends, which lost 0 bases and 6 bases, there was a span of 12 bases. Written as DNA, the CDR3 is TGTGCCAGCAGCCAAGAACCCGGGAGAGCCAATGAGCAGTTCTTC. Translating gives CASSQEPGRANEQFF.

The chain is built from TRBV2 and TRBJ2-3; D remains ambiguous. Germline CDR1 reads SNHLY; CDR2 reads FYNNEI. V lost 6 bases and J 6 bases, leaving 16 bases between the germline ends. CDR3 length: 14 residues. The CDR3 bases are TGTGCCAGCAGCGGTGTTTCAAGCGAGGATACGCAGTATTTT. Translating it yields CASSGVSSEDTQYF.

V and J are TRBV6-5 and TRBJ2-3; tentative D call: TRBD2 (5 bases). Deletions cut 2 bases from V and 11 bases from J, with 8 bases between. The V gene's germline CDR1 is MNHEY and CDR2 SVGAGI. The CDR3 has 11 residues. CDR3 sequence: CASSYRERQYF. CDR3 nucleotides: TGTGCCAGCAGTTACCGGGAACGGCAGTATTTT.

The chain has TRBV4-1 and TRBJ2-2; D uncertain. The CDR3 loop spans 13 amino acids. The V end was cut by 0 bases, the J end by 9 bases, with 8 bases between. Germline lookup yields CDR1 MGHRA and CDR2 YSYEKL. The CDR3, as DNA: TGCGCCAGCAGCCAAGAACGAGACCGGGAGCTGTTTTTT. This gives the protein CASSQERDRELFF.

This clonotype was recorded a few times. The rearrangement uses TRBV12-3 or TRBV12-4 and TRBJ2-5; perhaps D is TRBD1 or TRBD2 (5 bases each). This CDR3 spans 12 amino acids. Deletions cut 4 bases from V and 9 bases from J, with 12 bases between. Written as DNA, the CDR3 is TGTGCCAGCAGTTACAGGTTCGGGGCCCAGTACTTC. Protein product: CASSYRFGAQYF.

This chain uses TRBV29-1 with TRBJ2-6; D not certain. Germline V CDR1 and CDR2: SQVTM, ANQGSEA. The V gene lost 7 bases and the J gene lost 0 bases, with 10 bases spanning the gap. CDR3 length: 14 amino acids. The CDR3 spells CSALSASGANVLTF. The CDR3 DNA is TGCAGCGCCCTCAGTGCCTCTGGGGCCAACGTCCTGACTTTC.

This clonotype occurred a few times. Here the CDR3 reads CASSLVGRHLNTEAFF. The DNA for the CDR3 is TGCGCCAGCAGCTTGGTCGGAAGGCATTTGAACACTGAAGCTTTCTTT. The chain recombines TRBV5-1 with TRBJ1-1; D is undetermined. The germline V and J ends were trimmed by 0 bases and 0 bases, with 12 bases remaining between them. Per the germline V gene, CDR1 is SGHRS and CDR2 is YFSETQ. The CDR3 is 16 amino acids.

This clonotype was seen more than once but under ten times. The CDR3 coding sequence is TGTGCCAGCAGAAGGGGGGAGACAGATACGCAGTATTTT. Protein sequence: CASRRGETDTQYF. The chain is built from TRBV4-2 and TRBJ2-3; D may be TRBD1 or TRBD2 (6 bases each). Trimming removed 6 bases from V and 3 bases from J, with 10 bases in between. This CDR3 is built from 13 residues. CDR1 is LGHNA and CDR2 is YNFKEQ in the germline V gene.